The next 2 T cell receptor beta chains were all read from a single sample in a study of cytomegalovirus exposure and HLA in healthy donors. Profiled with immunoSEQ multiplex PCR; TCRdb holds only in-frame clones, not every one. The sample consists of about 200,000 clones, 80% to 90% of them appearing once. Sequencing used PBMCs. Receptor source: a woman aged 18-30 years in good health and CMV-seropositive.

The V call is TRBV25-1, the J call TRBJ2-1, with TRBD2 identical over 7 bases. J lost 5 bases, V lost 3 bases, and 7 bases had no gene match. Germline-derived CDR1 and CDR2 are MGHDK and SYGVNS. The CDR3 is 15 amino acids. The CDR3 nucleotides read TGTGCCAGCAGTGACCCGGGAGGCCGCGACAATGAGCAGTTCTTC. It is translated as CASSDPGGRDNEQFF.

The chain carries TRBV27 and TRBJ2-7; 11 bases are a match to TRBD1. This CDR3 has 13 residues. Germline trimming cut 4 bases from V and 6 bases from J; bases unmatched to any gene: 2. Per the germline V gene, CDR1 is MNHEY and CDR2 is SMNVEV (reference sequence). DNA of the CDR3: TGTGCCAGCAGTTGGGGGACAGGGGGCGAGCAGTACTTC. Translation: CASSWGTGGEQYF.